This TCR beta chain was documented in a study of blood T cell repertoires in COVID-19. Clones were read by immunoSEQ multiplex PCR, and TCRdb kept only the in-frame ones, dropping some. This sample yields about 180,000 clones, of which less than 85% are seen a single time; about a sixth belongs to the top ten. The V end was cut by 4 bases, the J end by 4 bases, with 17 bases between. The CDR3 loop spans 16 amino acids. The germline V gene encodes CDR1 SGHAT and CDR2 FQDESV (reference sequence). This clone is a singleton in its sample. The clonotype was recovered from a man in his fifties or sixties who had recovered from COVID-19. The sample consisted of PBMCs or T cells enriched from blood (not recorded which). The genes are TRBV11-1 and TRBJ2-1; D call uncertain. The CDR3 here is CASSSFTKTSYNEQFF. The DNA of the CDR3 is TGTGCCAGCAGCTCTTTCACCAAGACATCTTACAATGAGCAGTTCTTC.